The present T cell receptor beta chain was sequenced within a study of PD-1 blockade in classical Hodgkin lymphoma. Study outcomes and limitations: Repertoire differences have undefined causes, possibly disease activity or prior therapy. Reports described newly diagnosed patients as having lower baseline TCR diversity than healthy donors.

This clone was observed once. Its matching antigen is unknown. As to time point: newly diagnosed, previously untreated cHL patient sample. CDR1 is MNHNS, CDR2 SASEGT, per germline. This CDR3 contains 13 residues. Deletions cut 2 bases from V and 5 bases from J, with 9 bases between. Sequenced by immunoSEQ multiplex PCR; TCRdb stores in-frame clones only, minus some. Here the sample spans tens of thousands of clones, about 93% being singletons. The chain is built from TRBV6-1 and TRBJ1-2; D gene ambiguous. Sequencing was done on a sample of peripheral blood mononuclear cells (PBMCs). This receptor was identified in a human donor with classical Hodgkin lymphoma. CDR3 DNA sequence: TGTGCCAGCAGTGAACGGGAGCAGTATGGCTACACCTTC. The encoded protein is CASSEREQYGYTF.